Listed below are T cell receptor beta chains from one sample, sequenced in a study of T cells in Graves' hyperthyroidism and ophthalmopathy. TCRdb passed the multiplex PCR reads through MiXCR, listing each CDR3 protein once. The repertoire consists of about 610,000 distinct CDR3 sequences, with 16% occurring once and the leading ten covering more than 3%. The sequencing sample was made of blood. The receptors shown here come from a woman aged 40 to 50 with Graves' ophthalmopathy. The CDR3 runs from the conserved cysteine through the conserved F or W.

v_gene	j_gene	CDR3aa
TRBV29-1	TRBJ2-1	CSYGGVRDEQFF
TRBV6-1	TRBJ2-5	CASSYTSGKETQYF
TRBV5-1	TRBJ2-3	CASSLQAGGPVTQYF
TRBV5-1	TRBJ1-1	CASSRDTAGGVTEAFF
TRBV29-1	NA	CSPRGREVSNEQYF
TRBV20-1	TRBJ2-7	CSAPGLAGVEQYF
TRBV9	TRBJ2-3	CASGGLAGGPGNTQYF
TRBV28	TRBJ2-1	CASSSRSGSVYNEQFF
TRBV2	TRBJ2-1	CASGFYSGLSYNEQFF
TRBV28	TRBJ2-2	CASSAGGADGGLFF
TRBV6-1	TRBJ1-5	CASRGQGGPGQPQHF
TRBV9	TRBJ2-3	CASSVGDTDTQYF
TRBV3-1	TRBJ1-6	CASSQGGLSPLHF
TRBV20-1	TRBJ2-1	CSARGGGGKSYNEQFF
TRBV6-1	TRBJ1-5	CASSERGSGVSPQHF
TRBV7-9	TRBJ1-4	CATRDANEKLFF
TRBV29-1	TRBJ1-1	CSGDRGEAFF
TRBV27	TRBJ2-3	CASSRGGGDTQYF
TRBV20-1	TRBJ2-1	CSASPSGGVVEQFF
TRBV7-9	TRBJ2-1	CASSLNLAASYNEQFF
TRBV2	TRBJ1-1	CASSGWGGQGAPNTEAFF
TRBV24-1	TRBJ2-3	CATSDRTGGADTQYF
TRBV29-1	TRBJ1-4	CSVGVDRGNEKLFF
TRBV5-6	TRBJ2-3	CASRARTDTQYF
TRBV19	TRBJ2-3	CASSTGPRTDTQYF
TRBV11-2	TRBJ2-1	CASSAASGSIITYNEQFF
TRBV5-1	TRBJ2-1	CASSLVAGSSGEQFF
TRBV2	TRBJ2-1	CASRMDRGLLMGEQFF
TRBV11-2	TRBJ1-2	CASSLNTAANYGYTF
TRBV5-1	TRBJ2-5	CASSQTSMETQYF
TRBV19	TRBJ1-1	CASSIVPQGGKTEAFF
TRBV19	TRBJ2-5	CATRTSGGAGETQYF
TRBV30	TRBJ2-2	CAWTSGRPNTGELFF
TRBV29-1	TRBJ2-2	CSVGGPTGELFF
TRBV11-2	TRBJ2-3	CASSSYPGLSYADTQYF
TRBV20-1	TRBJ1-1	CSARVTHWNTEAFF
TRBV20-1	TRBJ1-1	CSASLGGVSTEAFF
TRBV12-5	TRBJ1-1	CASGGWGRNTEAFF
TRBV20-1	TRBJ2-7	CSASFPRDSYEQYF
TRBV18	TRBJ2-1	CASSLWTGNVDNEQFF
TRBV2	TRBJ2-1	CASIGTGGEQFF
TRBV7-3	TRBJ1-1	CASSFGQPNTEAFF
TRBV2	TRBJ1-2	CASSEWNDYGYTF
TRBV28	TRBJ1-5	CASSFYPGLMNQPQHF
TRBV20-1	TRBJ2-3	CSAKSPSGIDTQYF
TRBV11-1	TRBJ2-3	CASSLNRGGAQYF
TRBV12-3/TRBV12-4	TRBJ2-1	CASSFGQPNNEQFF
TRBV20-1	TRBJ2-7	CSARVTGGVGEQYF
TRBV7-9	TRBJ1-2	CASSLRTTDGYTF
TRBV7-9	TRBJ2-5	CASSARPTGAGGTQYF